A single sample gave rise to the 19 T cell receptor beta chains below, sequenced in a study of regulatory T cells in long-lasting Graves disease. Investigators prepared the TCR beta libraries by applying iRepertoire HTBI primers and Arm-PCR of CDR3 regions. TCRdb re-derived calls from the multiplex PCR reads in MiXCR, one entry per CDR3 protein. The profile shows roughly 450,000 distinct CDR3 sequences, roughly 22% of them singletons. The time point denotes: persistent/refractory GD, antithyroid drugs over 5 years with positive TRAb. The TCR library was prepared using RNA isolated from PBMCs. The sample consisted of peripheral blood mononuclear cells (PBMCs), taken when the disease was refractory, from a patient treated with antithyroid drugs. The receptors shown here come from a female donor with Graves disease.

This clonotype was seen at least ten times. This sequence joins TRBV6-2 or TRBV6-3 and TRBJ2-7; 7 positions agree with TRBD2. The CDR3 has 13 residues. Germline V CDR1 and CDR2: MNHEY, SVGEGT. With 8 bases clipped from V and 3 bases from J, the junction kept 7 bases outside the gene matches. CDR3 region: CASGAGEGYEQYF. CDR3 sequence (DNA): TGTGCCAGCGGAGCCGGGGAGGGCTACGAGCAGTACTTC.

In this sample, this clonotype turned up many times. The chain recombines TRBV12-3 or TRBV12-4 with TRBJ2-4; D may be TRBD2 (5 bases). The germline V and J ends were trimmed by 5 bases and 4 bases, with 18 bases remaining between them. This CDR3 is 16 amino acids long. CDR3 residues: CASSVGRPMPKNIQYF. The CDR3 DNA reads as TGTGCCAGCAGTGTAGGGAGACCGATGCCTAAAAACATTCAGTACTTC.

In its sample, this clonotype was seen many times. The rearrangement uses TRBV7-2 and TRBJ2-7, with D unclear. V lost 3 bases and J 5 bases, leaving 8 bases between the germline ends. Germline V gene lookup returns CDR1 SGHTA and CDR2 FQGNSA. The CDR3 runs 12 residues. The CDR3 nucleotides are TGTGCCAGCAGCTTGGGCAAGAACGAGCAGTACTTC. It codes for CASSLGKNEQYF.

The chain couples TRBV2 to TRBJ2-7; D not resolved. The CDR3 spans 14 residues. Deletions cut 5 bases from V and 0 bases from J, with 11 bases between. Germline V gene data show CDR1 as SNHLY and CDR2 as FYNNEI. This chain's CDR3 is CASSIRTFSYEQYF. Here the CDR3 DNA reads TGTGCCAGCAGTATACGGACCTTCTCCTACGAGCAGTACTTC. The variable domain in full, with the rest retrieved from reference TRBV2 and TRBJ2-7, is EPEVTQTPSHQVTQMGQEVILRCVPISNHLYFYWYRQILGQKVEFLVSFYNNEISEKSEIFDDQFSVERPDGSNFTLKIRSTKLEDSAMYFCASSIRTFSYEQYFGPGTRLTVT.

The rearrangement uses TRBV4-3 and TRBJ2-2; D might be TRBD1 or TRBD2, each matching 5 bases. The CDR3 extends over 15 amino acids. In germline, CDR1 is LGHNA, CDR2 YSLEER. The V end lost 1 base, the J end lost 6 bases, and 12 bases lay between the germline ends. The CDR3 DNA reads TGCGCCAGCAGCCAAGTTTGGGGGTTCGCCGGGGAGCTGTTTTTT. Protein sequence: CASSQVWGFAGELFF.

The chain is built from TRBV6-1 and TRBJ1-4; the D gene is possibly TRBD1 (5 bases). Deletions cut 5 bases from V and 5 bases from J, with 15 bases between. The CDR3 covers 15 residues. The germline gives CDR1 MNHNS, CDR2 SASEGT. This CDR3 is CASSLDSLKNEKLFF. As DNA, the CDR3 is TGTGCCAGCAGTCTCGACAGCCTCAAGAATGAAAAACTGTTTTTT.

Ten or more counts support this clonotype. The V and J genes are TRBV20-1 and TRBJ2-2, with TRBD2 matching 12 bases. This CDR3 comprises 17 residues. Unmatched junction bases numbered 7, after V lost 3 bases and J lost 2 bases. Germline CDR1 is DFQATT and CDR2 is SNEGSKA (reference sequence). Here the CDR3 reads CSASPLGLAGNTGELFF. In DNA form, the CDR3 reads TGCAGTGCTAGTCCCCTGGGACTAGCGGGTAACACCGGGGAGCTGTTTTTT.

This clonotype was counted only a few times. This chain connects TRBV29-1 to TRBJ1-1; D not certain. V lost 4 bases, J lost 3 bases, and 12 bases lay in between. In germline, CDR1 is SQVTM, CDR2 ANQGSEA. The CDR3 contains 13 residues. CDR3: CSVVGDLDTEAFF. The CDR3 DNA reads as TGCAGCGTTGTCGGGGATTTGGACACTGAAGCTTTCTTT.

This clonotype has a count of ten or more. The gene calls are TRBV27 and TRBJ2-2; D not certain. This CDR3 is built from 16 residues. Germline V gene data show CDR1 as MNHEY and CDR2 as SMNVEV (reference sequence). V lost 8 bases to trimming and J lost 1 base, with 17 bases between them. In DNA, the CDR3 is TGTGCCAGCTCCCAGGTCAGCGCGAGGAACACCGGGGAGCTGTTTTTT. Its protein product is CASSQVSARNTGELFF.

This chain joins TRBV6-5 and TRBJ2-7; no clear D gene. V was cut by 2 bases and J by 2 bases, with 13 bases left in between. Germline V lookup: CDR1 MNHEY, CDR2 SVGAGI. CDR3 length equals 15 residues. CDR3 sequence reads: CASSYDADGAYEQYF. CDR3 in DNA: TGTGCCAGCAGTTACGACGCCGATGGGGCCTACGAGCAGTACTTC.

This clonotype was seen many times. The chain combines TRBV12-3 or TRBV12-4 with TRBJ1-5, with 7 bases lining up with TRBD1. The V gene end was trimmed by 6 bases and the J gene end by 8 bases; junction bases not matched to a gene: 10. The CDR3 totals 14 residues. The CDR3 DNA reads TGTGCCAGCAGCCCGGGGGGGCAGGGGGAGCCCCAGCATTTT. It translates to CASSPGGQGEPQHF.

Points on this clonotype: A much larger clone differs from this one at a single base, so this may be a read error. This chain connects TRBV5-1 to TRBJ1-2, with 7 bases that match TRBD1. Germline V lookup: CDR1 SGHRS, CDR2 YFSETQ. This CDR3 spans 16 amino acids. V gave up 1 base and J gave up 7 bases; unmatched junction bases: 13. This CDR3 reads CASSLSPTGQHCGYTF. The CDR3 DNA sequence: TGCGCCAGCAGCTTGTCACCTACGGGACAGCACTGTGGCTACACCTTC.

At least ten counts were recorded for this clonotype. The CDR3 DNA reads TGTGCTAGTGGTTTGAGCAGGATGGGGAACACTGAAGCTTTCTTT. This translates into CASGLSRMGNTEAFF. The chain has TRBV12-5 and TRBJ1-1; D is undetermined. The CDR3 has 15 amino acids. V lost 2 bases, J lost 1 base, and 11 bases lay in between. Germline V CDR1 and CDR2: LGHNT, FRNRAP.

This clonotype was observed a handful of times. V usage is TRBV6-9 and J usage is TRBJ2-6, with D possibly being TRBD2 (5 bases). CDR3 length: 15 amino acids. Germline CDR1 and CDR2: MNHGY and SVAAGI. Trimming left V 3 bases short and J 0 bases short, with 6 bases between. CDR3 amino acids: CASSYGISGANVLTF. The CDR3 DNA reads TGTGCCAGCAGTTACGGGATCTCTGGGGCCAACGTCCTGACTTTC.

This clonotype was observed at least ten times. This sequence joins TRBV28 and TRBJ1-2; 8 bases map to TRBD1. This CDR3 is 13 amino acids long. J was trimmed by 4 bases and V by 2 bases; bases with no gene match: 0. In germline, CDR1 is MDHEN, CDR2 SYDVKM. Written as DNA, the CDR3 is TGTGCCAGCAGTTTACAGGGGGCCTATGGCTACACCTTC. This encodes CASSLQGAYGYTF.

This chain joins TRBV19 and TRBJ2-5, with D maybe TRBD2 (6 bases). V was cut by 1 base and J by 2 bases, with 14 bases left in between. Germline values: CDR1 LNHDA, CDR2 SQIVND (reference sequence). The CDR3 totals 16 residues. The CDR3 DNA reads TGTGCCAGTAGTATAGGGGGGACTGCAAGTCAAGAGACCCAGTACTTC. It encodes CASSIGGTASQETQYF.

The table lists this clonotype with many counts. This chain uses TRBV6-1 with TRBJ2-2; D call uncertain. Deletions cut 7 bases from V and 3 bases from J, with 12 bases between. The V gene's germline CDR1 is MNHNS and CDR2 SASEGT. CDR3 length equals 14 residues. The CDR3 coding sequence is TGTGCCAGCACGGGTGGAGAGTACACCGGGGAGCTGTTTTTT. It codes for CASTGGEYTGELFF.

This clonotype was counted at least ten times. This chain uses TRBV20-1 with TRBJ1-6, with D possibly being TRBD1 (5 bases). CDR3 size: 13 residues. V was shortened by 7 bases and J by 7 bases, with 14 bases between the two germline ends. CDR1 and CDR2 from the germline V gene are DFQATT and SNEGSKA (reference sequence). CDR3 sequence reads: CSVRPGYNSPLHF. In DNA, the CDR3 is TGCAGTGTCAGGCCAGGGTACAATTCACCCCTCCACTTT.

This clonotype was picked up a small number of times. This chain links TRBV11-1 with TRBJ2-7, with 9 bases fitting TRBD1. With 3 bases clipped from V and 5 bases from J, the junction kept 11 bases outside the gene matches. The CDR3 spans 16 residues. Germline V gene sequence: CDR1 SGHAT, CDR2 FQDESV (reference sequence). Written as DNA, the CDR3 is TGTGCCAGCAGCTTGCGGGACAGGGCCCCGATGGACGAGCAGTACTTC. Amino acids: CASSLRDRAPMDEQYF.